Described below is a single TCR beta chain sequence and its context. Produced via immunoSEQ multiplex PCR; TCRdb's table is partial and in-frame only. The sample shows some 130,000 clones, 90% of them seen only once. The source of the sample is a study of blood T cell repertoires in COVID-19. The CDR3 runs to 17 residues. Trimming cost V 2 bases and J 0 bases, with 16 bases left between them. Germline assignment: CDR1 SEHNR and CDR2 FQNEAQ (reference sequence). Sequencing was performed on peripheral blood. This TCR was sampled from a man in his fifties or sixties with COVID-19, enrolled during active disease. The chain recombines TRBV7-9 with TRBJ1-1; D perhaps matches TRBD1 (5 bases). In DNA form, the CDR3 reads TGTGCCAGCAGCTTAAGCCTCCAGGGAAGGATGAACACTGAAGCTTTCTTT. It specifies CASSLSLQGRMNTEAFF.